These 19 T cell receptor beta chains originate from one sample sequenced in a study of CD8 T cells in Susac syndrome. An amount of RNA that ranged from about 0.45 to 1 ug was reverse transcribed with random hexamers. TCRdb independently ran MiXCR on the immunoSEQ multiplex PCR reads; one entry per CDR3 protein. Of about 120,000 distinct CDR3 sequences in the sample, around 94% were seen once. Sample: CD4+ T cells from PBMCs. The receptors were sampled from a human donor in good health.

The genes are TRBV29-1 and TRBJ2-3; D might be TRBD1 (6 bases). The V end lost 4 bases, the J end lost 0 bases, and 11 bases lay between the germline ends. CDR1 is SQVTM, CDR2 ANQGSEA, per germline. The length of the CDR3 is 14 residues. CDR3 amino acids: CSVAQGTSTDTQYF. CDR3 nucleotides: TGCAGCGTTGCACAGGGCACTAGCACAGATACGCAGTATTTT.

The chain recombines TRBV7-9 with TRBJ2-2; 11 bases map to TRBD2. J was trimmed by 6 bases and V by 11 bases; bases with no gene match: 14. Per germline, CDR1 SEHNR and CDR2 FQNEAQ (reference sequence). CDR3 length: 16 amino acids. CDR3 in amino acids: CAAYLTALAGAGELFF. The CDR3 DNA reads TGTGCCGCCTACCTAACGGCACTAGCGGGGGCCGGGGAGCTGTTTTTT.

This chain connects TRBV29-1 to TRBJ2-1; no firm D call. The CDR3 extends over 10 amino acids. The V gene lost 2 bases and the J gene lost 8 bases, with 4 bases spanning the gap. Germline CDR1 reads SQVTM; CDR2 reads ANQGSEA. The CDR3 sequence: CSVERDEQFF. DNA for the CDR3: TGCAGCGTTGAACGGGATGAGCAGTTCTTC.

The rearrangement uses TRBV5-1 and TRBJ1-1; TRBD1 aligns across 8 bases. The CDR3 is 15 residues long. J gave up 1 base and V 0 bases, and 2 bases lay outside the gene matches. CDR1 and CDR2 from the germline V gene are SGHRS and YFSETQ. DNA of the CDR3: TGCGCCAGCAGCTTGGGGACAGGGAGGAACACTGAAGCTTTCTTT. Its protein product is CASSLGTGRNTEAFF.

CDR3 residues: CSVEDGGLAGVGEQFF. DNA for the CDR3: TGCAGCGTTGAAGATGGGGGACTAGCGGGAGTAGGAGAGCAGTTCTTC. The gene calls are TRBV29-1 and TRBJ2-1; 14 nucleotides agree with TRBD2. The germline gives CDR1 SQVTM, CDR2 ANQGSEA. The CDR3 spans 16 residues. The V gene end was trimmed by 0 bases and the J gene end by 10 bases; junction bases not matched to a gene: 8.

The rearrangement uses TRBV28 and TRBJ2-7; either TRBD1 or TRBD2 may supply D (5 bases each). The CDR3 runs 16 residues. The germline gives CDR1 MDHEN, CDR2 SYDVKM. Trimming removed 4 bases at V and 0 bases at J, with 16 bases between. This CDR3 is CASSSPPGRSSYEQYF. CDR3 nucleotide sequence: TGTGCCAGCAGTTCCCCCCCGGGACGATCCTCCTACGAGCAGTACTTC.

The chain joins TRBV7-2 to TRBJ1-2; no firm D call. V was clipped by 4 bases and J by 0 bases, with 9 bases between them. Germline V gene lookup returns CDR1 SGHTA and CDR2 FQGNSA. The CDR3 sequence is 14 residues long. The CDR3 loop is CASSSTGTNYGYTF. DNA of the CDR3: TGTGCCAGCAGCTCCACCGGGACTAACTATGGCTACACCTTC.

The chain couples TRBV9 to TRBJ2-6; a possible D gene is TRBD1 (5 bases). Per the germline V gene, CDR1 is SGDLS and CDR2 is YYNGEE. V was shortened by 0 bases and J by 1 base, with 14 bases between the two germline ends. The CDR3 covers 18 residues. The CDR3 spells CASSVAGREVSGANVLTF. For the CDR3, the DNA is TGTGCCAGCAGCGTAGCGGGCAGGGAAGTGTCTGGGGCCAACGTCCTGACTTTC.

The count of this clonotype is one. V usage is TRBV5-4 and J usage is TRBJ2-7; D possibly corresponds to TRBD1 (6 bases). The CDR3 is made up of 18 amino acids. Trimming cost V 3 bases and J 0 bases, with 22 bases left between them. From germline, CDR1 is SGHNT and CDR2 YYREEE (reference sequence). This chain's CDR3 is CASSSQIATGQSSYEQYF. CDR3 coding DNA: TGTGCCAGCAGCTCCCAAATCGCTACAGGGCAAAGCTCCTACGAGCAGTACTTC.

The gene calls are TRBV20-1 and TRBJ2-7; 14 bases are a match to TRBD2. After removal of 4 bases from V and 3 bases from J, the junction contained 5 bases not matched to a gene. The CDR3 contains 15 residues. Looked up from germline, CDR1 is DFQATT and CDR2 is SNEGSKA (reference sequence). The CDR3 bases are TGCAGTGCTATCGCCGGGACTAGCGGGAGCTACGAGCAGTACTTC. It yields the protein CSAIAGTSGSYEQYF.

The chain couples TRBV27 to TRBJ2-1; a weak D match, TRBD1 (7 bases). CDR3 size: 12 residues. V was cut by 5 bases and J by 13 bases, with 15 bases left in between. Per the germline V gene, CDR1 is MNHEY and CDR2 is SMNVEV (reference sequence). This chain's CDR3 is CASSRQGDFQFF. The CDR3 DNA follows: TGTGCCAGCAGTCGGCAGGGGGACTTTCAGTTCTTC.

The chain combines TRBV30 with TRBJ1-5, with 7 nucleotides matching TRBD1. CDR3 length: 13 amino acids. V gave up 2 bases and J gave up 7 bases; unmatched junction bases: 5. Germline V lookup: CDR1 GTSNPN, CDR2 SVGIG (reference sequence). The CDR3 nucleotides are TGTGCCTGGAGTAGTGGGGGACAGCAGCCCCAGCATTTT. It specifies CAWSSGGQQPQHF.

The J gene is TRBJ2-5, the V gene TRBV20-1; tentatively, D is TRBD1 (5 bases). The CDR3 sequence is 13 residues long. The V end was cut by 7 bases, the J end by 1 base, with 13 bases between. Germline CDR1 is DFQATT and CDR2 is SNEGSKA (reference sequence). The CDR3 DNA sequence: TGCAGTGAGGTCAGGGAACCCCAAGAGACCCAGTACTTC. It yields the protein CSEVREPQETQYF.

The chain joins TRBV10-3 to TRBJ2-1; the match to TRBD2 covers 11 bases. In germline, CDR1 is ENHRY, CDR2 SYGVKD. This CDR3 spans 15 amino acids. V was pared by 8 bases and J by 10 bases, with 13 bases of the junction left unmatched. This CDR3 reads CAIRPGLAVLGEQFF. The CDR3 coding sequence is TGTGCCATCCGGCCGGGACTAGCGGTCTTAGGCGAGCAGTTCTTC.

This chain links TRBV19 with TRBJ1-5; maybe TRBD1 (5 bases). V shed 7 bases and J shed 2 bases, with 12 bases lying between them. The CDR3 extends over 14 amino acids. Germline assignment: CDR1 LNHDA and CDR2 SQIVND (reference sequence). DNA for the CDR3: TGTGCCAGTATGGGCACGGGGGGCAATCAGCCCCAGCATTTT. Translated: CASMGTGGNQPQHF.

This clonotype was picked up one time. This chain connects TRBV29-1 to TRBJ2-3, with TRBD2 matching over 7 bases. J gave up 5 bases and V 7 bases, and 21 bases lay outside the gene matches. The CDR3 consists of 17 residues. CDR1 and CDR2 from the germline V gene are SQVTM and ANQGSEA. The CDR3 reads CSAWGGKVAEPGDTQYF. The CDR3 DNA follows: TGCAGCGCCTGGGGGGGGAAGGTAGCGGAGCCGGGAGATACGCAGTATTTT.

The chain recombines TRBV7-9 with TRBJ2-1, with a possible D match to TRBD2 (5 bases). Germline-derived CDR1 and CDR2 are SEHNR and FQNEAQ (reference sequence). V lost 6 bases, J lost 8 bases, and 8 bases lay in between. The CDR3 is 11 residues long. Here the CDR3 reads CASSQRHEQFF. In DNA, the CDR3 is TGTGCCAGCAGTCAGCGGCATGAGCAGTTCTTC.

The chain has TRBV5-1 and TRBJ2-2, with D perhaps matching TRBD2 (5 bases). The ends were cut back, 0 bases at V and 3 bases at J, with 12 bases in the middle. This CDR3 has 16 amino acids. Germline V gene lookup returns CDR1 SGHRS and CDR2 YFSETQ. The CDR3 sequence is CASSLEPPGDTGELFF. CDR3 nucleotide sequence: TGCGCCAGCAGCTTGGAGCCCCCCGGGGACACCGGGGAGCTGTTTTTT.

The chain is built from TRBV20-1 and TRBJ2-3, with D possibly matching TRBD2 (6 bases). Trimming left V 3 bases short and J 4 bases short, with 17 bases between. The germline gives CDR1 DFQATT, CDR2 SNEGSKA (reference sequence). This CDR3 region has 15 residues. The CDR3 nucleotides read TGCAGTGCTAGCCATCTAGCGCCAGGAGCAGATACGCAGTATTTT. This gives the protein CSASHLAPGADTQYF.